A single T cell receptor (beta chain) is shown here with its context. Profiling relied on immunoSEQ multiplex PCR, and the TCRdb table lists in-frame clones only, not all of them. Found here are roughly 26,000 clones, roughly 90% of them singletons; the top ten hold around 2.8%. The data derive from a study of blood T cell repertoires in COVID-19. Across the study: Acute and convalescent COVID-19 specimens originated in the United States, Italy and Spain.

Germline loops: CDR1 WSHSY, CDR2 SAAADI. The CDR3 totals 15 residues. The V and J ends lost 2 bases and 10 bases, in that order; junction bases with no gene match: 7. The rearrangement joins TRBV10-2 to TRBJ1-6; 8 bases agree with TRBD1. The specimen was peripheral blood. The TCR comes from a human donor in a cohort sampled during active COVID-19. The CDR3 loop reads CASSEPGTGGSPLHF. The CDR3 DNA is TGCGCCAGCAGTGAGCCCGGGACAGGAGGCTCACCCCTCCACTTT.